This T cell receptor (beta chain) appears in the sequencing data of a study of lymphopenia after photon versus proton radiotherapy (dated 2019 in TCRdb). Regarding the complete study: The immunological effects of photon versus proton radiation therapy were compared in patients with gastrointestinal tumors who developed high-grade lymphopenia. The goal of the study was to describe how the two radiation modalities differ in their effects on the immune system. The 20 patients in the cohort had gastrointestinal tumors, were treated with either photon or proton therapy, and subsequently developed lymphopenia.

Library preparation used the immunoSEQ multiplex PCR assay. Deep sequencing of rearranged TCR beta loci, alongside multiparametric flow cytometry, was used to profile T cell repertoires. This is the immuneACCESS table as TCRdb keeps it, with only in-frame sequences that have V and J called. A part of the clones is gone; compared with another copy, unresolved V genes explain less than half, and the rest is unexplained. The sample yields some 76,000 clones; 85% to 95% were counted once. The ten largest clones represent around 2.2% of the sample. On the study overall, not on this receptor specifically: The survival association was assessed only in patients who died, and better survival with proton therapy was presented by the authors as a possibility rather than a demonstrated result. Across the cohort, a larger post-nadir drop in TCR diversity was inversely correlated with overall survival time among patients who died. Once the lymphocyte count had reached its nadir, the repertoires of photon-treated patients showed oligoclonal expansion, particularly of CD8+ Temra cells, and this expansion drove the decline in diversity. During treatment, patients who received proton therapy stayed relatively stable, whereas patients who received photon therapy lost naive T cells and TCR diversity and gained effector/memory populations.

Comment on this clone: There is no known antigen for this receptor. Base qualities are not at hand, and no much larger clone is one base apart.

The sequence was collected from a woman aged 40 to 50 with cholangiocarcinoma. The material was peripheral blood, obtained from a patient treated with photon-based radiotherapy.

The DNA sequence is TGTGCCAGCAGCCCAGGCCGCACCACAGGGAGCTACGAGCAGTACTTC. It translates to CASSPGRTTGSYEQYF. The chain uses TRBV7-2 and TRBJ2-7; the D segment could be TRBD1, given 6 matching bases. V is shortened by 5 bases, J by 3 bases, and the region joining them spans 20 bases. The germline V gene yields SGHTA for CDR1 and FQGNSA for CDR2. The CDR3 contains 16 residues, cysteine and phenylalanine counted. Of all the DNA, just the CDR3 is kept, 48 bases in frame from base 1.